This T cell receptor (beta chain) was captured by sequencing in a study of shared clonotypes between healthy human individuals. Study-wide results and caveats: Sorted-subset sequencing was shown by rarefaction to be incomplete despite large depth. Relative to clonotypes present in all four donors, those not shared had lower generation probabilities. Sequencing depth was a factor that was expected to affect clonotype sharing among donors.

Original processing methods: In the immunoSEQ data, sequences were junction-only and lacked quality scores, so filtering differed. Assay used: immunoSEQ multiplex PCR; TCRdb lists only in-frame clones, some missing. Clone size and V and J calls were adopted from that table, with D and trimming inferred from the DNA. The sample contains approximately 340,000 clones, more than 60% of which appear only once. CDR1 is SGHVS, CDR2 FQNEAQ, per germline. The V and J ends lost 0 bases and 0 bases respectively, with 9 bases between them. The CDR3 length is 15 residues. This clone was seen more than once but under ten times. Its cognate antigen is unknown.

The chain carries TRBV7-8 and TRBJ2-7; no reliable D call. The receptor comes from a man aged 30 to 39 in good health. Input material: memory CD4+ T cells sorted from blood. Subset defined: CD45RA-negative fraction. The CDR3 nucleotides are TGTGCCAGCAGCTTAGCGGCGTTCTTCTCCTACGAGCAGTACTTC. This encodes CASSLAAFFSYEQYF.